This T cell receptor beta chain was retrieved from a study of Ad26.COV2.S vaccination and SARS-CoV-2 variants. Only in-frame clones appear in the TCRdb table, and some are missing; sequencing was by immunoSEQ multiplex PCR. The table includes around 350,000 clones, roughly 85% detected once. Regarding this clone: The target antigen is unknown.

General observations from the study: Vaccine recipients posted higher spike-specific TCR breadth than their placebo counterparts.

Treatment noted: around 19 received Ad26.COV2.S at low or high dose, single or two shots; a few received placebo; per-sample allocation not given. Sample collection was performed on day 63 after the first vaccine or placebo injection. The CDR3 extends over 13 amino acids. Germline loops: CDR1 GTSNPN, CDR2 SVGIG (reference sequence). V was cut by 7 bases and J by 5 bases, with 17 bases left in between. The sequences come from peripheral blood, collected in a trial of Ad26.COV2.S vaccine versus placebo. The V and J genes are TRBV30 and TRBJ1-1; tentative D call: TRBD1 (5 bases). This TCR was sampled from a person aged 18-65 years who received the Ad26.COV2.S COVID-19 vaccine or a placebo. The CDR3 sequence: CASRAPRGTEAFF. Here the CDR3 DNA reads TGTGCCTCCCGGGCCCCCCGGGGGACTGAAGCTTTCTTT.